A selection of T cell receptor beta chains follows, all from one sample in a study of cytomegalovirus exposure and HLA in healthy donors. Produced via immunoSEQ multiplex PCR; TCRdb's table is partial and in-frame only. The sample has roughly 99,000 clones; over 70% are singletons. Sequencing input: PBMCs. These receptors originate from a man aged 25 to 45 in good health and CMV-seronegative. CDR3s include the opening cysteine and the closing phenylalanine or tryptophan. D genes are given only for firm matches. A row's size may be missing; if present it is once, few, many or a size class.

size	V	D	J	DNA	CDR3
.	TRBV6-5	.	TRBJ1-1	TGTGCCAGCAGTTCCAGGGTCGGGACTGAAGCTTTCTTT	CASSSRVGTEAFF
.	TRBV5-6	TRBD1	TRBJ1-2	TGTGCCAGCAGATTCGGACAGGGGGCGGCTGGCTACACCTTC	CASRFGQGAAGYTF
.	TRBV12-1	.	TRBJ2-1	TGTGCCAGCAGCCGACGGGACAGCCGAATCTCCTACAATGAGCAGTTCTTC	CASSRRDSRISYNEQFF
.	TRBV7-2	.	TRBJ1-2	TGTGCCAGCAGCCCCGTGTCTTACTATGGCTACACCTTC	CASSPVSYYGYTF
.	TRBV28	TRBD1	TRBJ1-2	TGTGCCAGCCTCAATCCAGGGGGAAACCTCTATGGCTACACCTTC	CASLNPGGNLYGYTF
.	TRBV25-1	.	TRBJ1-5	TGTGCCAGCTCCGAGGGCCTCCATCAGCCCCAGCATTTT	CASSEGLHQPQHF
.	TRBV29-1	.	TRBJ1-6	TGCAGCGCCGGTACAGCTAATTCACCCCTCCACTTT	CSAGTANSPLHF
.	TRBV30	TRBD2	TRBJ2-5	TGTGCCTGGAGATTAGGCCGGCTAGCGGGAGCCCTGCGGGTACGGGAGACCCAGTACTTC	CAWRLGRLAGALRVRETQYF
.	TRBV9	TRBD2	TRBJ2-3	TGTGCCAGCACCAATGCGGGGGGGTATGGAGATACGCAGTATTTT	CASTNAGGYGDTQYF
.	TRBV5-1	.	TRBJ1-2	TGCGCCAGCAGCTTGGTACCCGCGGAGAAAGGATACACCTTC	CASSLVPAEKGYTF
few	TRBV7-3	.	TRBJ2-1	TGTGCCAGCAGCTTATCTTCTTACAATGAGCAGTTCTTC	CASSLSSYNEQFF
.	TRBV11-2	TRBD2	TRBJ2-2	TGTGCCAGCAGCTTCGGGGGCGGGAGGTCTGATCGGGAGCTGTTTTTT	CASSFGGGRSDRELFF
.	TRBV6-5	TRBD2	TRBJ2-1	TGTGCCAGCAGCACCTATAGCGGGAGGGTAAATGAGCAGTTCTTC	CASSTYSGRVNEQFF
few	TRBV5-6	TRBD1	TRBJ1-1	TGTGCCAGCAGGGGGACAGGGACTAACACTGAAGCTTTCTTT	CASRGTGTNTEAFF
.	TRBV30	TRBD2	TRBJ2-1	TGTGCCTGGAGTGTAGGACTAGCGGGAGAGATAAATGAGCAGTTCTTC	CAWSVGLAGEINEQFF
.	TRBV15	.	TRBJ1-4	TGTGCCACCAGCAGAGATCAGGGTGGACGAGAAAAACTGTTTTTT	CATSRDQGGREKLFF
once	TRBV9	TRBD1	TRBJ2-7	TGTGCCAGCAGCGGAGACAGGGGCTACGAGCAGTACTTC	CASSGDRGYEQYF
.	TRBV30	.	TRBJ1-1	TGTGCTCAAGTCCCGGGGGTGCGCACTGAAGCTTTCTTT	CAQVPGVRTEAFF
.	TRBV7-8	.	TRBJ2-5	TGTGCCAGCAGCTTAGCGGTCAGACAAGAGACCCAGTACTTC	CASSLAVRQETQYF
.	TRBV11-2	TRBD1	TRBJ1-2	TGTGCCAGCAGCTTCCCCTTCAGGGGGCGCGAGTATGGCTACACCTTC	CASSFPFRGREYGYTF
.	TRBV6-1	TRBD1	TRBJ2-7	TGTGCCAGCAGTGAAGGGAAGTCAGGGGGCTTGTACGAGCAGTACTTC	CASSEGKSGGLYEQYF
.	TRBV11-2	.	TRBJ1-6	TGTGCCAGCAGCATGACAGGAGGCTCTGCATCACCCCTCCACTTT	CASSMTGGSASPLHF
.	TRBV28	TRBD1	TRBJ2-7	TGTGCCAGCAGTGCACGATACAGGGGCTACGAGCAGTACTTC	CASSARYRGYEQYF
.	TRBV11-2	.	TRBJ2-1	TGTGCCAGCAGCTTAGTTACCGGGGGGCCTTCCAATGAGCAGTTCTTC	CASSLVTGGPSNEQFF
.	TRBV7-8	.	TRBJ2-3	TGTGCCAGCAGCTTAGCGTCGAGGGTCACAGATACGCAGTATTTT	CASSLASRVTDTQYF
.	TRBV4-1	.	TRBJ1-1	TGCGCCAGCAGCCCGGGACAAGGGAACACTGAAGCTTTCTTT	CASSPGQGNTEAFF
few	TRBV7-6	.	TRBJ2-5	TGTGCCAGCAGCAATTCCGAACTAGACCCGACCCAGTACTTC	CASSNSELDPTQYF
few	TRBV7-9	.	TRBJ1-1	TGTGCCAGCAGCCCAGAACGGGGGGTTGGGGCCACTGAAGCTTTCTTT	CASSPERGVGATEAFF
.	TRBV30	.	TRBJ2-7	TGTGCCTGGAGTGTACGAGAGAACGAGCAGTACTTC	CAWSVRENEQYF
.	TRBV7-9	TRBD1	TRBJ2-7	TGTGCCAGCTCCCGGACAGGGAGCTACGAGCAGTACTTC	CASSRTGSYEQYF
.	TRBV25-1	.	TRBJ1-1	TGTGCCAGCAGGGCAACAGGGTTGAACACTGAAGCTTTCTTT	CASRATGLNTEAFF
.	TRBV29-1	.	TRBJ1-2	TGCAGCGTTGGCCCGGAGGATGGCTACACCTTC	CSVGPEDGYTF
.	TRBV6-5	TRBD2	TRBJ2-7	TGTGCCAGCAGTTACTCAGTACTAGCGGGAACCTACGAGCAGTACTTC	CASSYSVLAGTYEQYF
few	TRBV2	TRBD1	TRBJ1-2	TGTGCCAACCGGCGGGACAGTACTAACTATGGCTACACCTTC	CANRRDSTNYGYTF
once	TRBV5-5	TRBD1	TRBJ1-2	TGTGCCAGCAGCCGCGACAGGGTTGACTATGGCTACACCTTC	CASSRDRVDYGYTF
.	TRBV7-3	.	TRBJ2-4	TGTGCCAGCAGCTTAGATGGGGCTAAAAACATTCAGTACTTC	CASSLDGAKNIQYF